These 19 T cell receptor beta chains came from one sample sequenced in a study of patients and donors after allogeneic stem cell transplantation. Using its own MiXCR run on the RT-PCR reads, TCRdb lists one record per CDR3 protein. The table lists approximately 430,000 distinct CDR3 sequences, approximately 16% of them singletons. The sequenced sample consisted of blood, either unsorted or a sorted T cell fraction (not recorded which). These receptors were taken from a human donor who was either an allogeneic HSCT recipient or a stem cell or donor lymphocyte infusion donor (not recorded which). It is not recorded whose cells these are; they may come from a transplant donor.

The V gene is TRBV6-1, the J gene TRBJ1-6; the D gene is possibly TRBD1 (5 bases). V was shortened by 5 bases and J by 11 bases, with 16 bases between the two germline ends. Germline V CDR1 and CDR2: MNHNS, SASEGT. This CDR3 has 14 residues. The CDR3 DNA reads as TGTGCCAGCAGTAACGGGCAGGGAAGGACACCCCTCCACTTT. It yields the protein CASSNGQGRTPLHF.

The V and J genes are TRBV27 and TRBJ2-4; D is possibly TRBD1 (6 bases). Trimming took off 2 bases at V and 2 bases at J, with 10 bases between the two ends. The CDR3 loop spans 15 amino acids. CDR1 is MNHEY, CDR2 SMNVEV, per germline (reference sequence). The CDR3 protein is CASSLIGGPKNIQYF. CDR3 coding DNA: TGTGCCAGCAGTTTAATAGGGGGACCCAAAAACATTCAGTACTTC.

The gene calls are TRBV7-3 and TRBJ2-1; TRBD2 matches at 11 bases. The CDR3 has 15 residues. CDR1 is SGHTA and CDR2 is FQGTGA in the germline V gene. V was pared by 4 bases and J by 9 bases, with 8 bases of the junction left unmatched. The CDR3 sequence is CASSSLTSGTIEQFF. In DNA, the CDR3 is TGTGCCAGCAGCTCGCTGACTAGCGGGACAATTGAGCAGTTCTTC.

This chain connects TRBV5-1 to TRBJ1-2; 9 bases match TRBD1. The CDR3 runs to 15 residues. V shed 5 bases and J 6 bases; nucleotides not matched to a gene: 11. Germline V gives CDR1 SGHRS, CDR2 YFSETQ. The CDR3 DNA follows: TGCGCCAGCAGGCGATCTCCGGGACAGGGCAATGGCTACACCTTC. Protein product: CASRRSPGQGNGYTF.

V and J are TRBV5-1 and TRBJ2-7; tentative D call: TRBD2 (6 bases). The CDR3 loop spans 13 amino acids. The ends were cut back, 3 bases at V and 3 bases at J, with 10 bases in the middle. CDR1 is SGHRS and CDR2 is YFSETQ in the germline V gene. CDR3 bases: TGCGCCAGCAGCTGGACTACCAGCTACGAGCAGTACTTC. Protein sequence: CASSWTTSYEQYF.

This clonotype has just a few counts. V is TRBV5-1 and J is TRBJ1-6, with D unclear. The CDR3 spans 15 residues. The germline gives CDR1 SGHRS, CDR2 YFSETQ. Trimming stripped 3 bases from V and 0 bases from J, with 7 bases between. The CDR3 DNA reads TGCGCCAGCAGCTCGAGGAGCTCCTATAATTCACCCCTCCACTTT. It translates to CASSSRSSYNSPLHF.

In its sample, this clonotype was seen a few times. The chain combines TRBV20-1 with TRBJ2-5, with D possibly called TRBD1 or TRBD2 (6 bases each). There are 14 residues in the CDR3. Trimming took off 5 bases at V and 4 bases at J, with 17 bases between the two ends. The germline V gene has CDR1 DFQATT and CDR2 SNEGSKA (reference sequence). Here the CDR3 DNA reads TGCAGTGCTTCCCGAACGGGGGCCAGAGAGACCCAGTACTTC. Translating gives CSASRTGARETQYF.

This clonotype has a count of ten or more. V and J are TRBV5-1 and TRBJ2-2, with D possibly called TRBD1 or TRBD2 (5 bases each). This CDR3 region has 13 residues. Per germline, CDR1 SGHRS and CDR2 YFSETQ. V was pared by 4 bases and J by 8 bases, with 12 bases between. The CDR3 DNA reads TGCGCCAGCAGCCCTAGAGGGACGGGGGAGCTGTTTTTT. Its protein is CASSPRGTGELFF.

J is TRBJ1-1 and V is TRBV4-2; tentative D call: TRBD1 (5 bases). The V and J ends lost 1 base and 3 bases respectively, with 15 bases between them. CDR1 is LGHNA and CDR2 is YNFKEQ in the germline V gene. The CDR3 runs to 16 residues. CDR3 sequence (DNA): TGTGCCAGCAGCCAAGTCCCGCAGGGAATTGACACTGAAGCTTTCTTT. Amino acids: CASSQVPQGIDTEAFF.

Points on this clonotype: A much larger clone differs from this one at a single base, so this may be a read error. The CDR3 here is CASNRDRGNTRELFF. As DNA, the CDR3 is TGTGCCAGCAATCGGGACAGGGGAAACACCCGGGAGCTGTTTTTT. V usage is TRBV6-1 and J usage is TRBJ2-2; 10 nucleotides agree with TRBD1. Germline CDR1 MNHNS, CDR2 SASEGT. This CDR3 spans 15 amino acids.

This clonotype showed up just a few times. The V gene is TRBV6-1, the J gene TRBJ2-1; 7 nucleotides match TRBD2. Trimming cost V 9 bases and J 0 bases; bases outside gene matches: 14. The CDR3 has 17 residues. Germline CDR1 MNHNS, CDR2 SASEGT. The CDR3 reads CASLSGPGLTSYNEQFF. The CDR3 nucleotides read TGTGCCAGTCTTTCAGGGCCGGGACTAACCTCCTACAATGAGCAGTTCTTC.

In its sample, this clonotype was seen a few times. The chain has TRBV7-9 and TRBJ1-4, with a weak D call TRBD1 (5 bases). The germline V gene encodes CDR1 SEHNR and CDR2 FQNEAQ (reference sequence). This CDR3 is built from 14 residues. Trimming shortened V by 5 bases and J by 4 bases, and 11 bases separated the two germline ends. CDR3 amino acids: CASSQGVGNEKLFF. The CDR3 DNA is TGTGCCAGCAGCCAGGGAGTTGGTAATGAAAAACTGTTTTTT.

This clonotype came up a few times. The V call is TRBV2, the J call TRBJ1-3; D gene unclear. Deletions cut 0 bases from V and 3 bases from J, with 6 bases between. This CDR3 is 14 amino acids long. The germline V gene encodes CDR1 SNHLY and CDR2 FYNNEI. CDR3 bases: TGTGCCAGCAGTGAAGCGGGAAGTGGAAACACCATATATTTT. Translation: CASSEAGSGNTIYF.

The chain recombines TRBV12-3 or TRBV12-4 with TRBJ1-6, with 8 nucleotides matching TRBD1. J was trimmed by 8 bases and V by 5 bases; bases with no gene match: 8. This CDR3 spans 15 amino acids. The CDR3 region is CASSPRQGRHSPLHF. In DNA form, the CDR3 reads TGTGCCAGCAGTCCAAGACAGGGGAGGCATTCACCCCTCCACTTT.

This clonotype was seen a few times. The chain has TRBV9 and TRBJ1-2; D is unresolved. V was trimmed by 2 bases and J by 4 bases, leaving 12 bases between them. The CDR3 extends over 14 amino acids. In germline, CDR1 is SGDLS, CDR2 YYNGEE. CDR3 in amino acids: CASSVGNRGYGYTF. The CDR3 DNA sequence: TGTGCCAGCAGCGTGGGAAACCGGGGCTATGGCTACACCTTC.

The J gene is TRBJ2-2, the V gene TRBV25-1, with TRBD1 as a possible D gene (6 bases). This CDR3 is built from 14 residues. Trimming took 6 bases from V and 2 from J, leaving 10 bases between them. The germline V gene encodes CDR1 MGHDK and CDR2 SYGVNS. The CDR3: CASSDRRNTGELFF. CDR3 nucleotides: TGTGCCAGCAGCGACAGGAGAAACACCGGGGAGCTGTTTTTT. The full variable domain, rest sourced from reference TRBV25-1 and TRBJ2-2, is EADIYQTPRYLVIGTGKKITLECSQTMGHDKMYWYQQDPGMELHLIHYSYGVNSTEKGDLSSESTVSRIRTEHFPLTLESARPSHTSQYLCASSDRRNTGELFFGEGSRLTVL.

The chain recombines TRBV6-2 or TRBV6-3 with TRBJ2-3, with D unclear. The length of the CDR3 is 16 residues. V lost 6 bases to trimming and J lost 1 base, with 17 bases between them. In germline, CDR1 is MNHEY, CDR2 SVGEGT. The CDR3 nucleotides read TGTGCCAGCAGACACCTCGACCGAACTGGCACAGATACGCAGTATTTT. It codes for CASRHLDRTGTDTQYF.

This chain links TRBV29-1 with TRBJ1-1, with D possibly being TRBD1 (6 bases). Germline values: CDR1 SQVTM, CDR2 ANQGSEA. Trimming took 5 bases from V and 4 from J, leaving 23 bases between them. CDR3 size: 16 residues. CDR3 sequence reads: CSVPTGPSSTGTEAFF. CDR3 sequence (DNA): TGCAGCGTTCCTACAGGGCCGAGTTCCACGGGCACTGAAGCTTTCTTT.

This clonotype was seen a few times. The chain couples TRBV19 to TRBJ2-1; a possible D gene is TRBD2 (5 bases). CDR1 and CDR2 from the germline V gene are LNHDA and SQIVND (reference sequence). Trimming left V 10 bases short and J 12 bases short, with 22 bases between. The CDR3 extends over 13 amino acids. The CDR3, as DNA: TGTGCCACCCACGCGGGCCGCCCCGAGTGGCAGTTCTTC. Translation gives CATHAGRPEWQFF.